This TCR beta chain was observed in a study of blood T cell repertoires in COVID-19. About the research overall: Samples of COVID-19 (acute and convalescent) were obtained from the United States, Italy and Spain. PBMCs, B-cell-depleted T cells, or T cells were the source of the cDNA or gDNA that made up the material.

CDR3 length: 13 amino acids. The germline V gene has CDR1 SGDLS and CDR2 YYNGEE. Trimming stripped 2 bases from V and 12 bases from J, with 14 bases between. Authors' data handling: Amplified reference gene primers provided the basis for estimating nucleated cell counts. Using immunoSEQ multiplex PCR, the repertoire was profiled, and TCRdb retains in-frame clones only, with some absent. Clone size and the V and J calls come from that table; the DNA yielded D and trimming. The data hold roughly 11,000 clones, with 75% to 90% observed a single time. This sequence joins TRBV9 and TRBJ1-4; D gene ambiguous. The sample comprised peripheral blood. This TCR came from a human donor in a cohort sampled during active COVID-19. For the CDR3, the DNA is TGTGCCAGCAGCGTCCTGTCCGGAGGTCAACTGTTTTTT. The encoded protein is CASSVLSGGQLFF.